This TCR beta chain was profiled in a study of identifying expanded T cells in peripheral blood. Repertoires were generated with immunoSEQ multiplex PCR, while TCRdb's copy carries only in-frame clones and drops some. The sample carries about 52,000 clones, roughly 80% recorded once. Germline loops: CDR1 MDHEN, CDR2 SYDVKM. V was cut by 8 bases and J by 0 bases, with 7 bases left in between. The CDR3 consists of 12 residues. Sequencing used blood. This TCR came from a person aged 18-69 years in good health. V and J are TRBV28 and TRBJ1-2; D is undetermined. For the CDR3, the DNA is TGTGCCAGCGGGAAAACTAACTATGGCTACACCTTC. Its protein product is CASGKTNYGYTF.